These 3 T cell receptor beta chains were sequenced from one sample in a study of shared clonotypes between healthy human individuals. Sequencing used immunoSEQ multiplex PCR; TCRdb keeps in-frame clones, though not all of them. The sample yields just over 2,000,000 clones, approximately 95% seen once. The specimen was naive CD4+ T cells sorted from blood. The subset: CD45RA+ positively selected. The source is a man aged 18 to 35 in good health.

V is TRBV2 and J is TRBJ1-3, with D possibly matching TRBD1 (5 bases). Trimming removed 5 bases at V and 0 bases at J, with 11 bases between. CDR1 SNHLY and CDR2 FYNNEI come from the germline V gene. The CDR3 consists of 15 residues. This CDR3 is CASSQEDSSGNTIYF. CDR3 in DNA: TGTGCCAGCAGTCAAGAAGACAGCTCTGGAAACACCATATATTTT.

This clone was observed a single time. This chain's CDR3 is CASSSGLRNTGELFF. The CDR3 DNA sequence: TGTGCCAGCAGCTCGGGACTTCGTAACACCGGGGAGCTGTTTTTT. V is TRBV5-6 and J is TRBJ2-2; weak D call: TRBD2 (6 bases). Trimming shortened V by 3 bases and J by 2 bases, and 11 bases separated the two germline ends. The CDR3 is made up of 15 amino acids. From germline, CDR1 is SGHDT and CDR2 YYEEEE.

The chain couples TRBV6-4 to TRBJ2-5, with no clear D. Germline V gene lookup returns CDR1 MRHNA and CDR2 SNTAGT. The V and J ends lost 6 bases and 1 base respectively, with 9 bases between them. The CDR3 sequence is 13 residues long. CDR3 loop: CASRTSFQETQYF. In nucleotides, the CDR3 is TGTGCCAGCAGGACCTCCTTCCAAGAGACCCAGTACTTC.